These 25 T cell receptor beta chains originate from one sample sequenced in a study of tumor-infiltrating lymphocytes in localized non-small cell lung cancer (dated by TCRdb to 2020 to 2023). Receptor libraries were prepared by the immunoSEQ multiplex PCR assay. TCRdb took this table from immuneACCESS and kept in-frame rearrangements with V and J called. Such tables lack part of the clones; where checked against another copy, unresolved V genes explain under half of the gap, and the rest is unexplained. The sample table lists some 13,000 clones, around 70% of them with a count of one. Roughly a fifth of the sample is in the top ten clones. Specimen: uninvolved lung tissue not adjacent to the tumor. Receptors originate from a human donor with non-small cell lung cancer.

As concerns this clone: Other DNA sequences of this sample code for an identical CDR3. V is TRBV28 and J is TRBJ2-7; 12 bases match TRBD2. Germline V gene lookup returns CDR1 MDHEN and CDR2 SYDVKM. V shed 4 bases, J shed 2 bases, and the junction held 3 bases outside the gene matches. The length of the CDR3 is 15 residues. CDR3 DNA: TGTGCCAGCAGTTCGACTAGCGGGAGAACCTACGAGCAGTACTTC. Translation: CASSSTSGRTYEQYF.

The rearrangement joins TRBV9 to TRBJ1-1; D is perhaps TRBD1 (6 bases). The CDR3 spans 15 residues. The V gene lost 3 bases and the J gene lost 3 bases, with 15 bases spanning the gap. From germline, CDR1 is SGDLS and CDR2 YYNGEE. CDR3 DNA sequence: TGTGCCAGCAGCGCGGCGGCCCAGGGGCACACTGAAGCTTTCTTT. Encoded protein: CASSAAAQGHTEAFF.

CDR3 in DNA: TGCAGCGGAGCGGGCCGACTAAGCAATGAGCAGTTCTTC. This codes for CSGAGRLSNEQFF. The gene calls are TRBV29-1 and TRBJ2-1, with a tentative D call TRBD2 (6 bases). V was cut by 7 bases and J by 6 bases, with 16 bases left in between. From germline, CDR1 is SQVTM and CDR2 ANQGSEA. The CDR3 is 13 residues long.

The chain has TRBV2 and TRBJ1-6; maybe TRBD1 (5 bases). Germline CDR1 reads SNHLY; CDR2 reads FYNNEI. This CDR3 region has 14 residues. V lost 4 bases and J lost 10, with 14 bases in between. DNA of the CDR3: TGTGCCAGCAGTGTCGCGACAGCCGCGTCACCCCTCCACTTT. It codes for CASSVATAASPLHF.

This rearrangement joins TRBV2 to TRBJ2-1; D is perhaps TRBD1 or TRBD2 (5 bases each). With 7 bases removed from V and 9 bases from J, the gap between germline ends came to 10 bases. Germline V lookup: CDR1 SNHLY, CDR2 FYNNEI. This CDR3 has 11 amino acids. This chain's CDR3 is CASNLRGEQFF. The CDR3 DNA reads as TGTGCCAGCAACCTGAGGGGTGAGCAGTTCTTC.

The chain joins TRBV7-9 to TRBJ1-1; TRBD1 aligns across 8 bases. CDR1 is SEHNR, CDR2 FQNEAQ, per germline (reference sequence). This CDR3 contains 13 residues. Losses at the gene ends were 1 base for V and 5 bases for J; bases not matched to a gene: 0. The CDR3 loop reads CASSLGQGTEAFF. CDR3 sequence (DNA): TGTGCCAGCAGCTTAGGACAGGGGACTGAAGCTTTCTTT.

This sequence joins TRBV7-8 and TRBJ1-2; weak D call: TRBD1 (5 bases). From germline, CDR1 is SGHVS and CDR2 FQNEAQ. V was trimmed by 1 base and J by 4 bases, leaving 10 bases between them. The CDR3 totals 14 residues. CDR3 in DNA: TGTGCCAGCAGCTTAGGTGGGGACTTCTATGGCTACACCTTC. Its translation: CASSLGGDFYGYTF.

The V call is TRBV25-1, the J call TRBJ1-2; D gene unclear. From germline, CDR1 is MGHDK and CDR2 SYGVNS. The germline V and J ends were trimmed by 4 bases and 7 bases, with 10 bases remaining between them. CDR3 length equals 12 residues. The chain's CDR3 is CASSVLYGGYTF. The CDR3 DNA follows: TGTGCCAGCAGTGTTCTCTATGGTGGCTACACCTTC.

The chain combines TRBV29-1 with TRBJ1-5, with 9 bases that match TRBD1. The CDR3 has 12 residues. Germline CDR1 and CDR2: SQVTM and ANQGSEA. V shed 8 bases, J shed 5 bases, and the junction held 4 bases outside the gene matches. Here the CDR3 DNA reads TGCAGCACCCGACAGGGGGATCAGCCCCAGCATTTT. It is translated as CSTRQGDQPQHF.

The rearrangement links TRBV19 to TRBJ2-4, with TRBD1 identical over 9 bases. J was trimmed by 1 base and V by 4 bases; bases with no gene match: 8. CDR1 is LNHDA and CDR2 is SQIVND in the germline V gene (reference sequence). The CDR3 loop spans 17 amino acids. CDR3 DNA: TGTGCCAGTAGTAGTCCCCGGACAGGGGAGGCCAAAAACATTCAGTACTTC. Its translation is CASSSPRTGEAKNIQYF.

This clone is a singleton in its sample. The chain uses TRBV5-1 and TRBJ1-1; unclear D gene. Trimming took off 7 bases at V and 3 bases at J, with 13 bases between the two ends. Looked up from germline, CDR1 is SGHRS and CDR2 is YFSETQ. The CDR3 consists of 13 residues. This chain's CDR3 is CASGRAGYTEAFF. In nucleotides, the CDR3 is TGCGCCAGCGGGCGGGCGGGGTACACTGAAGCTTTCTTT.

The chain combines TRBV5-1 with TRBJ2-2; possibly TRBD2 for D (5 bases). The CDR3 has 15 residues. V was cut by 2 bases and J by 2 bases, with 10 bases left in between. The germline V gene has CDR1 SGHRS and CDR2 YFSETQ. The CDR3 loop reads CASSFDGVNTGELFF. The CDR3 coding sequence is TGCGCCAGCAGCTTTGACGGGGTAAACACCGGGGAGCTGTTTTTT.

This sequence joins TRBV29-1 and TRBJ1-2, with D perhaps matching TRBD1 (6 bases). There are 14 residues in the CDR3. The V gene lost 7 bases and the J gene lost 4 bases, with 19 bases spanning the gap. Per the germline V gene, CDR1 is SQVTM and CDR2 is ANQGSEA. The CDR3 sequence is CSDGAGAMGYGYTF. The CDR3, as DNA: TGCAGCGACGGGGCAGGGGCCATGGGCTATGGCTACACCTTC.

The chain is built from TRBV6-6 and TRBJ2-2, with D uncertain. CDR1 is MNHNY and CDR2 is SVGAGI in the germline V gene (reference sequence). V lost 4 bases and J lost 8, with 11 bases in between. The CDR3 contains 13 residues. CDR3 DNA sequence: TGTGCCAGCAGTTCCTTAGTGGGGGGGGAGCTGTTTTTT. This encodes CASSSLVGGELFF.

The rearrangement links TRBV10-3 to TRBJ2-3, with 9 positions matching TRBD1. Germline-derived CDR1 and CDR2 are ENHRY and SYGVKD. The CDR3 extends over 16 amino acids. Germline trimming cut 7 bases from V and 5 bases from J; bases unmatched to any gene: 13. In DNA, the CDR3 is TGTGCCATCAAAGGAACCGGACAGGGGTTAAAAGATACGCAGTATTTT. Amino acid sequence: CAIKGTGQGLKDTQYF.

This chain links TRBV4-3 with TRBJ1-3; 7 bases are shared with TRBD1. V shed 0 bases and J 3 bases; nucleotides not matched to a gene: 11. There are 18 residues in the CDR3. Germline V lookup: CDR1 LGHNA, CDR2 YSLEER. CDR3: CASSQDKGGRVYGNTIYF. In DNA, the CDR3 is TGCGCCAGCAGCCAAGATAAAGGGGGCAGGGTCTATGGAAACACCATATATTTT.

This clone was recorded once. This chain joins TRBV4-1 and TRBJ1-1; possible D gene TRBD1, 5 bases. This CDR3 spans 14 amino acids. Trimming removed 4 bases from V and 1 base from J, with 10 bases in between. CDR1 is MGHRA and CDR2 is YSYEKL in the germline V gene. The CDR3 DNA reads TGCGCCAGCAGCCCAGAGACAGCGAACACTGAAGCTTTCTTT. Translating it yields CASSPETANTEAFF.

The rearrangement joins TRBV7-9 to TRBJ2-2; D might be TRBD2 (6 bases). The germline gives CDR1 SEHNR, CDR2 FQNEAQ (reference sequence). Trimming took 6 bases from V and 6 from J, leaving 8 bases between them. The CDR3 consists of 12 residues. Written as DNA, the CDR3 is TGTGCCAGCAGACTAGCTTCCGGGGAGCTGTTTTTT. This gives the protein CASRLASGELFF.

For the CDR3, the DNA is TGTGCCAGTAGTATCGTAGTAGGGACAGGTAACGAGCAGTACTTC. This codes for CASSIVVGTGNEQYF. This chain joins TRBV19 and TRBJ2-7; 8 bases fit TRBD1. The CDR3 contains 15 residues. Losses at the gene ends were 3 bases for V and 5 bases for J; bases not matched to a gene: 9. Looked up from germline, CDR1 is LNHDA and CDR2 is SQIVND (reference sequence).

The CDR3 DNA follows: TGTGCCTGGAGGGGAGCGGGAGGTATATACGAGCAGTACTTC. Its translation is CAWRGAGGIYEQYF. This rearrangement joins TRBV30 to TRBJ2-7; 9 nucleotides match TRBD2. V dropped 3 bases and J dropped 4; count of bases not matched to a gene: 7. Looked up from germline, CDR1 is GTSNPN and CDR2 is SVGIG (reference sequence). The CDR3 totals 14 residues.

The chain uses TRBV28 and TRBJ1-4; no reliable D call. CDR1 is MDHEN and CDR2 is SYDVKM in the germline V gene. The CDR3 runs to 15 residues. The V end was cut by 6 bases, the J end by 7 bases, with 18 bases between. Here the CDR3 DNA reads TGTGCCAGCAGCCCCAGAGGTGGGAAGGTTGAAAAACTGTTTTTT. It yields the protein CASSPRGGKVEKLFF.

V is TRBV25-1 and J is TRBJ1-5; 8 bases line up with TRBD1. CDR3 size: 16 residues. V lost 2 bases to trimming and J lost 5 bases; unmatched junction nucleotides: 8. Germline V gives CDR1 MGHDK, CDR2 SYGVNS. The CDR3 region has the DNA TGTGCCAGCAGTGAACAGGGACAGGCAGTCGATCAGCCCCAGCATTTT. Protein sequence: CASSEQGQAVDQPQHF.

V gene TRBV5-4 combines with J gene TRBJ2-2; TRBD1 matches 10 bases. With 4 bases clipped from V and 5 bases from J, the junction kept 8 bases outside the gene matches. Germline V gene sequence: CDR1 SGHNT, CDR2 YYREEE (reference sequence). The CDR3 runs 16 residues. CDR3 DNA sequence: TGTGCCAGCAGCGGAAACGACAGGGGGCGGACCGGGGAGCTGTTTTTT. Amino acids: CASSGNDRGRTGELFF. Drawing the rest from reference TRBV5-4 and TRBJ2-2, the complete variable domain is ETGVTQSPTHLIKTRGQQVTLRCSSQSGHNTVSWYQQALGQGPQFIFQYYREEENGRGNFPPRFSGLQFPNYSSELNVNALELDDSALYLCASSGNDRGRTGELFFGEGSRLTVL.

The J gene is TRBJ1-2, the V gene TRBV30; D remains ambiguous. CDR1 GTSNPN and CDR2 SVGIG come from the germline V gene (reference sequence). Trimming removed 0 bases at V and 2 bases at J, with 10 bases between. This CDR3 contains 14 residues. This chain's CDR3 is CAWSVRRRNYGYTF. The DNA of the CDR3 is TGTGCCTGGAGTGTACGTAGGAGAAACTATGGCTACACCTTC.

V and J are TRBV7-9 and TRBJ2-2; TRBD1 is a possible D gene (6 bases). Germline V gene lookup returns CDR1 SEHNR and CDR2 FQNEAQ (reference sequence). Trimming stripped 4 bases from V and 1 base from J, with 13 bases between. The CDR3 totals 16 residues. This CDR3 reads CASSSNGQQNTGELFF. DNA of the CDR3: TGTGCCAGCAGCTCGAACGGACAGCAGAACACCGGGGAGCTGTTTTTT.